This passage covers 25 T cell receptor beta chains from one sample sequenced in a study of blood T cell repertoires in COVID-19. Assay: immunoSEQ multiplex PCR; the TCRdb copy retains only in-frame clones and omits some. Counted here are 90,000 to 150,000 clones, about four fifths occurring once; the ten biggest clones make up 3% to 4.5%. Material for sequencing was peripheral blood. The receptor source for this set is a woman older than 75 with acute or convalescent COVID-19.

This chain uses TRBV3-1 (or the pseudogene TRBV3-2) with TRBJ2-3, with D unresolved. V lost 0 bases and J lost 6, with 4 bases in between. The CDR3 spans 12 residues. CDR1 LGHDT and CDR2 YNNKEL come from the germline V gene (reference sequence). CDR3 sequence: CASSQDPDTQYF. The DNA of the CDR3 is TGTGCCAGCAGCCAAGATCCGGATACGCAGTATTTT.

The chain joins TRBV19 to TRBJ2-2; 7 bases align to TRBD1. Germline trimming cut 7 bases from V and 7 bases from J; bases unmatched to any gene: 9. Germline CDR1 is LNHDA and CDR2 is SQIVND (reference sequence). This CDR3 is 14 amino acids long. The CDR3 loop is CASTATGFNGELFF. The CDR3 region has the DNA TGTGCCAGTACCGCGACAGGGTTTAACGGGGAGCTGTTTTTT.

The chain has TRBV27 and TRBJ1-1; no firm D call. Germline CDR1 is MNHEY and CDR2 is SMNVEV (reference sequence). The CDR3 loop spans 14 amino acids. The ends were cut back, 0 bases at V and 0 bases at J, with 5 bases in the middle. The CDR3 region is CASSLSRVNTEAFF. The CDR3, as DNA: TGTGCCAGCAGTTTATCTCGGGTGAACACTGAAGCTTTCTTT.

This clone is a singleton in its sample. CDR3 region: CASSSSSSGIYNEQFF. CDR3 DNA sequence: TGTGCCAGCAGCAGCAGTTCTAGCGGGATTTACAATGAGCAGTTCTTC. The chain uses TRBV7-9 and TRBJ2-1, with TRBD2 matching over 9 bases. The V segment lost 5 bases and the J segment 4 bases; nucleotides outside the gene matches: 9. The germline V gene encodes CDR1 SEHNR and CDR2 FQNEAQ (reference sequence). This CDR3 is built from 16 residues. The full variable domain, in which reference TRBV7-9 and TRBJ2-1 provide the parts outside the CDR3, is DTGVSQNPRHKITKRGQNVTFRCDPISEHNRLYWYRQTLGQGPEFLTYFQNEAQLEKSRLLSDRFSAERPKGSFSTLEIQRTEQGDSAMYLCASSSSSSGIYNEQFFGPGTRLTVL.

This clone has just one count. The chain is built from TRBV28 and TRBJ1-6; maybe TRBD1 (6 bases). From germline, CDR1 is MDHEN and CDR2 SYDVKM. The CDR3 totals 16 residues. Trimming pared 6 bases from V and 11 bases from J, leaving 23 bases between. CDR3 region: CASRTFRDTSETPLHF. CDR3 in DNA: TGTGCCAGCAGGACTTTCCGGGACACCAGTGAAACACCCCTCCACTTT.

The genes are TRBV9 and TRBJ2-3; 9 bases line up with TRBD2. In germline, CDR1 is SGDLS, CDR2 YYNGEE. This CDR3 has 15 residues. The V gene end was trimmed by 3 bases and the J gene end by 3 bases; junction bases not matched to a gene: 5. The CDR3 sequence is CASSARTSVTDTQYF. CDR3 bases: TGTGCCAGCAGCGCCCGGACTAGCGTTACAGATACGCAGTATTTT.

J is TRBJ1-2 and V is TRBV28; D gene ambiguous. The CDR3 is made up of 12 amino acids. V shed 1 base and J shed 6 bases, with 6 bases lying between them. CDR1 and CDR2 from the germline V gene are MDHEN and SYDVKM. The CDR3 DNA sequence: TGTGCCAGCAGTTTATCCGTAAATGGCTACACCTTC. Amino acids: CASSLSVNGYTF.

The sample holds a few counts of this clone. V usage is TRBV10-1 and J usage is TRBJ1-1; TRBD1 matches at 12 bases. Germline trimming cut 4 bases from V and 3 bases from J; bases unmatched to any gene: 6. Germline V lookup: CDR1 WNHNN, CDR2 SYGVQD (reference sequence). This CDR3 is 16 amino acids long. CDR3 sequence reads: CASSARDRGPDTEAFF. CDR3 in DNA: TGCGCCAGCAGTGCCCGGGACAGGGGGCCGGACACTGAAGCTTTCTTT.

CDR3 in amino acids: CASSTDRDAIQYF. Here the CDR3 DNA reads TGCGCCAGCAGCACGGACAGGGATGCGATTCAGTACTTC. This chain connects TRBV4-3 to TRBJ2-4; 8 bases are shared with TRBD1. The CDR3 is 13 amino acids. Germline CDR1 LGHNA, CDR2 YSLEER. The junction had 7 bases not matched to a gene; V was cut back by 5 bases and J by 10 bases.

CDR3 residues: CAWSWSGGAADTQYF. The CDR3, as DNA: TGTGCCTGGAGTTGGTCGGGAGGAGCTGCAGATACGCAGTATTTT. This chain uses TRBV30 with TRBJ2-3, with 7 bases that match TRBD2. The germline V gene has CDR1 GTSNPN and CDR2 SVGIG (reference sequence). The CDR3 covers 15 residues. The trim removed 2 bases at V and 4 bases at J, leaving 9 bases unmatched. Full variable domain (remainder filled in from reference TRBV30 and TRBJ2-3): SQTIHQWPATLVQPVGSPLSLECTVEGTSNPNLYWYRQAAGRGLQLLFYSVGIGQISSEVPQNLSASRPQDRQFILSSKKLLLSDSGFYLCAWSWSGGAADTQYFGPGTRLTVL.

This chain uses TRBV19 with TRBJ2-1, with 8 bases fitting TRBD2. The CDR3 totals 16 residues. Germline CDR1 and CDR2: LNHDA and SQIVND (reference sequence). J was trimmed by 0 bases and V by 4 bases; bases with no gene match: 5. CDR3 sequence reads: CASSRDREGSYNEQFF. The CDR3 region has the DNA TGTGCCAGTAGTAGAGATCGGGAGGGCTCCTACAATGAGCAGTTCTTC.

The chain is built from TRBV4-3 and TRBJ2-2, with 8 positions matching TRBD2. After removal of 4 bases from V and 4 bases from J, the junction contained 5 bases not matched to a gene. The CDR3 has 15 amino acids. Germline assignment: CDR1 LGHNA and CDR2 YSLEER. CDR3 in DNA: TGCGCCAGCAGCCCTCAGCGGGAGAGCACCGGGGAGCTGTTTTTT. Translated: CASSPQRESTGELFF.

The chain has TRBV28 and TRBJ1-5, with 7 bases aligning to TRBD1. The CDR3 consists of 15 residues. Looked up from germline, CDR1 is MDHEN and CDR2 is SYDVKM. With V trimmed by 3 bases and J by 2 bases, 4 bases remained unmatched. In DNA form, the CDR3 reads TGTGCCAGCAGTTTGATACAGGGGCGCAATCAGCCCCAGCATTTT. Residues: CASSLIQGRNQPQHF.

V is TRBV19 and J is TRBJ2-7; TRBD2 agrees at 8 bases. Germline V gives CDR1 LNHDA, CDR2 SQIVND (reference sequence). The CDR3 is 14 amino acids. The J segment lost 7 bases and the V segment lost 5 bases, leaving 10 bases of the junction unmatched. CDR3 protein: CASSESGSLGEQYF. The CDR3 bases are TGTGCCAGTAGTGAGAGCGGGAGTCTGGGGGAGCAGTACTTC.

The chain carries TRBV6-5 and TRBJ2-6; weak D call: TRBD1 (5 bases). V was shortened by 3 bases and J by 0 bases, with 6 bases between the two germline ends. The length of the CDR3 is 15 residues. In germline, CDR1 is MNHEY, CDR2 SVGAGI. The CDR3 bases are TGTGCCAGCAGTTATGGGGCCTCTGGGGCCAACGTCCTGACTTTC. It specifies CASSYGASGANVLTF.

CDR3 DNA: TGTGCCAGCAGCCCCCCCGCGGGACAGGGGTCGTATACCTTC. It encodes CASSPPAGQGSYTF. The chain joins TRBV5-6 to TRBJ1-2; 10 nucleotides align to TRBD1. Germline V CDR1 and CDR2: SGHDT, YYEEEE. CDR3 length: 14 amino acids. V gave up 4 bases and J gave up 14 bases; unmatched junction bases: 14.

The chain has TRBV18 and TRBJ1-5; TRBD1 matches 9 bases. Germline V gene data show CDR1 as KGHSH and CDR2 as LQKENI. The CDR3 contains 14 residues. V lost 6 bases, J lost 5 bases, and 5 bases stayed unmatched. The CDR3 is CASSSGQGHQPQHF. The CDR3 nucleotides read TGTGCCAGCTCCTCTGGACAGGGGCATCAGCCCCAGCATTTT.

This clone came up once. The V and J genes are TRBV9 and TRBJ2-1, with TRBD2 matching 7 bases. V lost 1 base, J lost 9 bases, and 4 bases stayed unmatched. From germline, CDR1 is SGDLS and CDR2 YYNGEE. The CDR3 is 13 amino acids. The CDR3 bases are TGTGCCAGCAGCGTAACTAGCGAGGGTGAGCAGTTCTTC. Its protein is CASSVTSEGEQFF.

This clone has only one observation. The chain recombines TRBV27 with TRBJ2-5, with 8 bases matching TRBD1. CDR1 MNHEY and CDR2 SMNVEV come from the germline V gene (reference sequence). The CDR3 totals 16 residues. V lost 0 bases and J lost 5; bases outside the gene matches: 8. The CDR3 nucleotides are TGTGCCAGCAGTTTATCGTCGACAGGGGCCGTGGAGACCCAGTACTTC. The encoded protein is CASSLSSTGAVETQYF.

The J gene is TRBJ1-1, the V gene TRBV2; 8 positions match TRBD1. Germline V lookup: CDR1 SNHLY, CDR2 FYNNEI. J gave up 4 bases and V 5 bases, and 0 bases lay outside the gene matches. This CDR3 contains 12 residues. The DNA for the CDR3 is TGTGCCAGCAGTCAGGGGGCCACTGAAGCTTTCTTT. Translation: CASSQGATEAFF.

The sample holds a few counts of this clone. This chain links TRBV13 with TRBJ2-7; perhaps TRBD2 as D (6 bases). Germline CDR1 reads PRHDT; CDR2 reads FYEKMQ (reference sequence). V was pared by 5 bases and J by 9 bases, with 14 bases between. The CDR3 loop spans 12 amino acids. CDR3 DNA: TGTGCCAGCAGCCCCAGCAGCGGGTGGCAGTACTTC. Translation gives CASSPSSGWQYF.

CDR3 residues: CASSPGTGGGQYF. DNA of the CDR3: TGTGCCAGCAGCCCCGGGACAGGGGGCGGGCAGTACTTC. The chain is built from TRBV7-2 and TRBJ2-7, with 12 positions matching TRBD1. The CDR3 sequence is 13 residues long. In germline, CDR1 is SGHTA, CDR2 FQGNSA. V lost 5 bases to trimming and J lost 9 bases; unmatched junction nucleotides: 5.

As DNA, the CDR3 is TGTGCCAGCAGCTTAGTTGTGACTACGCCAATGAAGCAGTTCTTC. This translates into CASSLVVTTPMKQFF. The chain joins TRBV7-2 to TRBJ2-1; D is perhaps TRBD2 (5 bases). V was trimmed by 1 base and J by 11 bases, leaving 18 bases between them. Germline V gene lookup returns CDR1 SGHTA and CDR2 FQGNSA. CDR3 length: 15 residues.

This chain uses TRBV15 with TRBJ1-2, with 8 positions matching TRBD1. This CDR3 contains 15 residues. Looked up from germline, CDR1 is LNHNV and CDR2 is YYDKDF (reference sequence). Germline trimming cut 3 bases from V and 4 bases from J; bases unmatched to any gene: 7. The CDR3 coding sequence is TGTGCCACCAGCAGGGATATGACAGGGGCCTATGGCTACACCTTC. Amino acid sequence: CATSRDMTGAYGYTF.

V gene TRBV19 combines with J gene TRBJ2-1; D ambiguous. The V gene's germline CDR1 is LNHDA and CDR2 SQIVND (reference sequence). CDR3 length equals 15 residues. The ends were cut back, 3 bases at V and 0 bases at J, with 9 bases in the middle. CDR3 nucleotide sequence: TGTGCCAGTAGTATTGGGCTTAGCTCCTACAATGAGCAGTTCTTC. It specifies CASSIGLSSYNEQFF. Filled out from reference TRBV19 and TRBJ2-1, the complete variable domain reads DGGITQSPKYLFRKEGQNVTLSCEQNLNHDAMYWYRQDPGQGLRLIYYSQIVNDFQKGDIAEGYSVSREKKESFPLTVTSAQKNPTAFYLCASSIGLSSYNEQFFGPGTRLTVL.